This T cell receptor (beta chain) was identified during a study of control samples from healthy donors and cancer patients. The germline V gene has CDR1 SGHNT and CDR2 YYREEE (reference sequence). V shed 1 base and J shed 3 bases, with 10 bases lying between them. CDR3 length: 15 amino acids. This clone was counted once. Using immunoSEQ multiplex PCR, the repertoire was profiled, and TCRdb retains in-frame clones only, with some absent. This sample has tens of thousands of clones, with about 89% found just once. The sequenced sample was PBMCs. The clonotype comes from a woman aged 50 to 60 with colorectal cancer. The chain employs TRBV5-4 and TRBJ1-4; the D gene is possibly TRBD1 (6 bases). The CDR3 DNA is TGTGCCAGCAGCTTGTACGGGGGCTCTAATGAAAAACTGTTTTTT. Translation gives CASSLYGGSNEKLFF.